These 26 T cell receptor beta chains were all obtained from the same sample, sequenced in a study of blood T cell repertoires in COVID-19. Repertoires were generated with immunoSEQ multiplex PCR, while TCRdb's copy carries only in-frame clones and drops some. The sample includes some 220,000 clones, about 85% of them seen just once. The sample taken for sequencing was peripheral blood. All receptors come from a woman aged 55-70 years who had recovered from COVID-19.

This sequence joins TRBV2 and TRBJ2-6; D call uncertain. CDR1 and CDR2 (germline): SNHLY, FYNNEI. The V end lost 4 bases, the J end lost 0 bases, and 7 bases lay between the germline ends. This CDR3 is 15 amino acids long. As DNA, the CDR3 is TGTGCCAGCAGTGTTCAAATCTCTGGGGCCAACGTCCTGACTTTC. Translating it yields CASSVQISGANVLTF.

This clone was counted between two and nine times. The chain employs TRBV27 and TRBJ2-1; 8 bases line up with TRBD2. This CDR3 contains 15 residues. Per the germline V gene, CDR1 is MNHEY and CDR2 is SMNVEV (reference sequence). J lost 9 bases, V lost 2 bases, and 9 bases had no gene match. This CDR3 reads CASSLGERGLSEQFF. CDR3 sequence (DNA): TGTGCCAGCAGTTTAGGCGAGCGGGGGCTTAGTGAGCAGTTCTTC.

This clone was recorded once. The CDR3 nucleotides read TGTGCCAGCAGCTTAGCTCGAGCGGGGGGCGGGCCAGATACGCAGTATTTT. This gives the protein CASSLARAGGGPDTQYF. The chain is built from TRBV7-2 and TRBJ2-3; TRBD2 agrees at 9 bases. J lost 4 bases, V lost 0 bases, and 8 bases had no gene match. Germline-derived CDR1 and CDR2 are SGHTA and FQGNSA. CDR3 length equals 17 residues.

The chain is built from TRBV2 and TRBJ1-2; D might be TRBD1 (5 bases). The V end lost 4 bases, the J end lost 4 bases, and 10 bases lay between the germline ends. Germline lookup yields CDR1 SNHLY and CDR2 FYNNEI. The CDR3 loop spans 13 amino acids. CDR3: CASSVQARYGYTF. DNA of the CDR3: TGTGCCAGCAGTGTACAGGCTCGCTATGGCTACACCTTC.

This sequence joins TRBV10-3 and TRBJ2-2, with 7 positions matching TRBD1. V was pared by 11 bases and J by 4 bases, with 7 bases of the junction left unmatched. This CDR3 has 13 amino acids. Germline lookup yields CDR1 ENHRY and CDR2 SYGVKD. The CDR3 sequence: CAVHRGGTGELFF. The CDR3 DNA reads TGTGCCGTACACAGGGGTGGCACCGGGGAGCTGTTTTTT.

The chain has TRBV12-5 and TRBJ2-3, with D possibly matching TRBD2 (6 bases). V dropped 4 bases and J dropped 4 bases, with 12 bases sitting between them. This CDR3 is built from 14 residues. Germline V gives CDR1 LGHNT, CDR2 FRNRAP. CDR3 protein: CASGSSGGADTQYF. DNA of the CDR3: TGTGCTAGTGGTTCCTCAGGCGGGGCAGATACGCAGTATTTT.

This clone was counted a few times. DNA for the CDR3: TGTGCCAGTAGTATGTCGGGTTTCTCCTACGAGCAGTACTTC. Amino acid sequence: CASSMSGFSYEQYF. The rearrangement links TRBV19 to TRBJ2-7; no definite D call. Germline values: CDR1 LNHDA, CDR2 SQIVND (reference sequence). This CDR3 has 14 amino acids. V was shortened by 3 bases and J by 0 bases, with 9 bases between the two germline ends.

The V and J genes are TRBV6-2 or TRBV6-3 and TRBJ2-1; possibly TRBD1 for D (5 bases). The CDR3 length is 15 residues. CDR1 and CDR2 from the germline V gene are MNHEY and SVGEGT. V lost 2 bases and J 1 base, leaving 9 bases between the germline ends. The CDR3 is CASSYGAESYNEQFF. The CDR3 DNA follows: TGTGCCAGCAGTTACGGGGCAGAATCCTACAATGAGCAGTTCTTC.

The chain is built from TRBV10-3 and TRBJ2-2; TRBD1 agrees at 10 bases. The CDR3 spans 14 residues. Per the germline V gene, CDR1 is ENHRY and CDR2 is SYGVKD. With V trimmed by 7 bases and J by 6 bases, 5 bases remained unmatched. DNA for the CDR3: TGTGCCATCAACCCGGGACAGGGGCCCGGGGAGCTGTTTTTT. Encoded protein: CAINPGQGPGELFF.

The chain uses TRBV6-5 and TRBJ2-3; D is possibly TRBD1 (5 bases). Germline V gene sequence: CDR1 MNHEY, CDR2 SVGAGI. The ends were cut back, 6 bases at V and 3 bases at J, with 7 bases in the middle. The CDR3 has 12 amino acids. The CDR3 reads CASSSGTDTQYF. CDR3 in DNA: TGTGCCAGCAGCTCAGGGACAGATACGCAGTATTTT.

V gene TRBV27 combines with J gene TRBJ2-7; D uncertain. Trimming took off 0 bases at V and 4 bases at J, with 7 bases between the two ends. The V gene's germline CDR1 is MNHEY and CDR2 SMNVEV (reference sequence). This CDR3 contains 13 residues. The CDR3 loop reads CASSLSTGYEQYF. The CDR3 bases are TGTGCCAGCAGTTTATCGACTGGGTACGAGCAGTACTTC.

The CDR3 protein is CASSSPSAGGGEQYF. Written as DNA, the CDR3 is TGTGCCAGCAGTTCCCCCTCAGCGGGGGGGGGTGAGCAGTACTTC. The chain has TRBV27 and TRBJ2-7, with 10 bases aligning to TRBD2. V lost 4 bases, J lost 7 bases, and 10 bases stayed unmatched. This CDR3 is built from 15 residues. From germline, CDR1 is MNHEY and CDR2 SMNVEV (reference sequence).

The table lists this clone with a count of one. J is TRBJ2-3 and V is TRBV18, with D perhaps TRBD1 (6 bases). V was pared by 2 bases and J by 3 bases, with 9 bases between. Germline CDR1 and CDR2: KGHSH and LQKENI. The CDR3 is 14 amino acids. CDR3 loop: CASSPRTETDTQYF. CDR3 nucleotides: TGTGCCAGCTCACCAAGGACAGAAACAGATACGCAGTATTTT.

The table lists this clone with a few counts. The rearrangement links TRBV10-3 to TRBJ1-3, with 7 bases lining up with TRBD1. The CDR3 consists of 14 residues. V was clipped by 11 bases and J by 3 bases; unmatched bases: 10. Germline V gene sequence: CDR1 ENHRY, CDR2 SYGVKD. The CDR3 sequence is CAARTGEGGNTIYF. CDR3 DNA: TGTGCCGCTAGAACAGGGGAAGGTGGAAACACCATATATTTT.

The rearrangement joins TRBV19 to TRBJ2-3; a weak D match, TRBD2 (5 bases). The CDR3 loop spans 16 amino acids. CDR1 is LNHDA and CDR2 is SQIVND in the germline V gene (reference sequence). Deletions cut 5 bases from V and 5 bases from J, with 20 bases between. CDR3 nucleotide sequence: TGTGCCAGTAGTCCATATCCGGGGTGGCGGAAAGATACGCAGTATTTT. Amino acids: CASSPYPGWRKDTQYF.

The genes are TRBV18 and TRBJ2-2; D call uncertain. Germline CDR1 KGHSH, CDR2 LQKENI. The CDR3 length is 15 residues. Trimming removed 3 bases from V and 1 base from J, with 9 bases in between. The CDR3 loop is CASSPRQLNTGELFF. CDR3 sequence (DNA): TGTGCCAGCTCACCGAGGCAACTGAACACCGGGGAGCTGTTTTTT.

The chain carries TRBV2 and TRBJ2-3; tentative D call: TRBD2 (5 bases). Trimming cost V 4 bases and J 2 bases, with 7 bases left between them. The CDR3 loop spans 13 amino acids. From germline, CDR1 is SNHLY and CDR2 FYNNEI. Here the CDR3 reads CASSAGNTDTQYF. CDR3 in DNA: TGTGCCAGCAGTGCCGGGAACACAGATACGCAGTATTTT.

This clone was observed a single time. The J gene is TRBJ2-1, the V gene TRBV20-1; 7 bases are shared with TRBD2. The CDR3 totals 16 residues. Germline V gene sequence: CDR1 DFQATT, CDR2 SNEGSKA (reference sequence). Trimming at V came to 3 bases and at J to 9 bases, leaving 17 bases not matched to a gene. The CDR3 nucleotides are TGCAGTGCTAGTCCACTCAACGGACTAGGAGCCGGTGAGCAGTTCTTC. Protein product: CSASPLNGLGAGEQFF.

The rearrangement uses TRBV5-1 and TRBJ1-2; a possible D gene is TRBD1 (5 bases). V lost 6 bases and J lost 4, with 13 bases in between. The germline V gene encodes CDR1 SGHRS and CDR2 YFSETQ. The CDR3 has 13 residues. In nucleotides, the CDR3 is TGCGCCAGCACCTTCGAAGGGGTCTATGGCTACACCTTC. It translates to CASTFEGVYGYTF. The full variable domain, with the rest looked up from reference TRBV5-1 and TRBJ1-2, is KAGVTQTPRYLIKTRGQQVTLSCSPISGHRSVSWYQQTPGQGLQFLFEYFSETQRNKGNFPGRFSGRQFSNSRSEMNVSTLELGDSALYLCASTFEGVYGYTFGSGTRLTVV.

The chain recombines TRBV12-5 with TRBJ2-3; 8 bases are a match to TRBD2. J lost 0 bases, V lost 8 bases, and 10 bases had no gene match. The CDR3 is 16 residues long. The V gene's germline CDR1 is LGHNT and CDR2 FRNRAP. The CDR3 reads CASTRGLEPSTDTQYF. As DNA, the CDR3 is TGTGCTAGTACACGGGGACTAGAGCCTAGCACAGATACGCAGTATTTT.

This chain connects TRBV7-8 to TRBJ2-5; 12 bases are shared with TRBD1. Trimming cost V 5 bases and J 4 bases; bases outside gene matches: 14. The length of the CDR3 is 18 residues. CDR1 and CDR2 from the germline V gene are SGHVS and FQNEAQ. In DNA, the CDR3 is TGTGCCAGCAGCGCCGGGACAGGGGGCCTCCGGTCCTCAGAGACCCAGTACTTC. Translating it yields CASSAGTGGLRSSETQYF.

V usage is TRBV5-1 and J usage is TRBJ1-6; 7 positions agree with TRBD1. The germline V gene has CDR1 SGHRS and CDR2 YFSETQ. CDR3 size: 14 residues. The ends lost 4 bases at V and 7 bases at J; junction bases unmatched: 5. CDR3 protein: CASSRDSGNSPLHF. CDR3 sequence (DNA): TGCGCCAGCAGCCGGGACAGCGGGAATTCACCCCTCCACTTT.

The chain links TRBV11-2 to TRBJ2-1, with D possibly matching TRBD1 (6 bases). This CDR3 comprises 19 residues. Per the germline V gene, CDR1 is SGHAT and CDR2 is FQNNGV. V lost 0 bases and J 0 bases, leaving 18 bases between the germline ends. The CDR3 region is CASSLDQAGVRLSYNEQFF. In DNA form, the CDR3 reads TGTGCCAGCAGCTTAGATCAGGCAGGGGTACGACTCTCCTACAATGAGCAGTTCTTC.

This chain links TRBV19 with TRBJ1-1, with 8 bases aligning to TRBD1. Germline V gene data show CDR1 as LNHDA and CDR2 as SQIVND (reference sequence). The CDR3 loop spans 13 amino acids. V trimming: 3 bases; J trimming: 5 bases; junction bases outside the gene matches: 2. The DNA for the CDR3 is TGTGCCAGTAGTATCAACAGGGGGACTGAAGCTTTCTTT. Residues: CASSINRGTEAFF. Based on the CDR3 plus reference TRBV19 and TRBJ1-1, the full variable domain is DGGITQSPKYLFRKEGQNVTLSCEQNLNHDAMYWYRQDPGQGLRLIYYSQIVNDFQKGDIAEGYSVSREKKESFPLTVTSAQKNPTAFYLCASSINRGTEAFFGQGTRLTVV.

V usage is TRBV7-9 and J usage is TRBJ1-6; D gene uncertain. V lost 0 bases and J 9 bases, leaving 9 bases between the germline ends. The germline gives CDR1 SEHNR, CDR2 FQNEAQ (reference sequence). This CDR3 contains 14 residues. The chain's CDR3 is CASSLAPPGSPLHF. CDR3 DNA sequence: TGTGCCAGCAGCTTAGCGCCGCCGGGTTCACCCCTCCACTTT.

This clone was picked up one time. V usage is TRBV19 and J usage is TRBJ1-1; D is unresolved. CDR1 LNHDA and CDR2 SQIVND come from the germline V gene (reference sequence). This CDR3 region has 11 residues. The V gene lost 7 bases and the J gene lost 5 bases, with 8 bases spanning the gap. For the CDR3, the DNA is TGTGCCAGTACCGAGGGAACTGAAGCTTTCTTT. It is translated as CASTEGTEAFF.